The 13 T cell receptor beta chains below were found in one sample sequenced in a study of blood T cell repertoires in COVID-19. Here immunoSEQ multiplex PCR was the method, and the copy in TCRdb shows in-frame clones only, minus some. The sample contains roughly 270,000 clones, 65% to 90% of which appear only once. The sample comprised peripheral blood. The receptors shown here come from a man aged 50 to 60 with active or convalescent COVID-19.

V is TRBV28 and J is TRBJ1-5; weak D call: TRBD1 (6 bases). Trimming left V 4 bases short and J 6 bases short, with 10 bases between. CDR1 and CDR2 (germline): MDHEN, SYDVKM. This CDR3 comprises 13 residues. CDR3 DNA sequence: TGTGCCAGCAGTTCTCAAGGGGGTCAGCCCCAGCATTTT. It is translated as CASSSQGGQPQHF.

The chain employs TRBV18 and TRBJ2-1; D is perhaps TRBD2 (6 bases). Germline V gene lookup returns CDR1 KGHSH and CDR2 LQKENI. This CDR3 has 15 residues. Trimming left V 4 bases short and J 9 bases short, with 19 bases between. The CDR3 coding sequence is TGTGCCAGCTCACGAGGGCGGCAGGGAGGAGGTGAGCAGTTCTTC. Its protein product is CASSRGRQGGGEQFF.

The chain combines TRBV7-9 with TRBJ1-3; D is unresolved. The CDR3 sequence is 12 residues long. Trimming removed 5 bases at V and 4 bases at J, with 6 bases between. CDR1 and CDR2 from the germline V gene are SEHNR and FQNEAQ (reference sequence). CDR3 DNA: TGTGCCAGCAGCGCGTACGGAAACACCATATATTTT. As protein: CASSAYGNTIYF. Drawing the rest from reference TRBV7-9 and TRBJ1-3, the complete variable domain is DTGVSQNPRHKITKRGQNVTFRCDPISEHNRLYWYRQTLGQGPEFLTYFQNEAQLEKSRLLSDRFSAERPKGSFSTLEIQRTEQGDSAMYLCASSAYGNTIYFGEGSWLTVV.

This chain uses TRBV7-8 with TRBJ2-7; D ambiguous. Germline CDR1 is SGHVS and CDR2 is FQNEAQ. Trimming pared 3 bases from V and 5 bases from J, leaving 5 bases between. The CDR3 has 11 residues. The CDR3 DNA sequence: TGTGCCAGCAGCTTCGACAACGAGCAGTACTTC. Protein product: CASSFDNEQYF.

The chain uses TRBV4-1 and TRBJ1-6, with D possibly matching TRBD1 (6 bases). Deletions cut 1 base from V and 11 bases from J, with 18 bases between. Germline V gene lookup returns CDR1 MGHRA and CDR2 YSYEKL. CDR3 length equals 16 residues. DNA of the CDR3: TGCGCCAGCAGCCAAGCATCCGGGCAGGGGCTTACACCCCTCCACTTT. The encoded protein is CASSQASGQGLTPLHF.

V and J are TRBV7-2 and TRBJ2-7; 9 positions agree with TRBD1. The CDR3 runs 14 residues. Germline CDR1 reads SGHTA; CDR2 reads FQGNSA. The J segment lost 2 bases and the V segment lost 5 bases, leaving 4 bases of the junction unmatched. The DNA of the CDR3 is TGTGCCAGCAGCCCCCGGACAGGGGCCTACGAGCAGTACTTC. This sequence encodes CASSPRTGAYEQYF.

This clone turned up a few times. V gene TRBV3-1 (or the pseudogene TRBV3-2) combines with J gene TRBJ2-2; maybe TRBD1 (6 bases). The V end lost 4 bases, the J end lost 1 base, and 16 bases lay between the germline ends. The V gene's germline CDR1 is LGHDT and CDR2 YNNKEL (reference sequence). The CDR3 length is 17 residues. Written as DNA, the CDR3 is TGTGCCAGCAGCCCGGCATCTTGGGGGCTGAACACCGGGGAGCTGTTTTTT. Its translation is CASSPASWGLNTGELFF.

The chain links TRBV7-9 to TRBJ1-1, with a weak D call TRBD1 (5 bases). This CDR3 is 15 amino acids long. Trimming shortened V by 5 bases and J by 1 base, and 14 bases separated the two germline ends. Looked up from germline, CDR1 is SEHNR and CDR2 is FQNEAQ (reference sequence). The CDR3 sequence is CASSMAQGGNTEAFF. CDR3 coding DNA: TGTGCCAGCAGCATGGCCCAGGGTGGGAACACTGAAGCTTTCTTT.

This chain joins TRBV4-3 and TRBJ2-7; TRBD2 matches 9 bases. The V and J ends lost 0 bases and 4 bases, in that order; junction bases with no gene match: 7. Germline V lookup: CDR1 LGHNA, CDR2 YSLEER. The CDR3 is made up of 16 amino acids. CDR3 in DNA: TGCGCCAGCAGCCAAGATTTAGCGGGAGTGACGTACGAGCAGTACTTC. It encodes CASSQDLAGVTYEQYF.

V usage is TRBV27 and J usage is TRBJ2-2; 9 positions agree with TRBD2. Germline V CDR1 and CDR2: MNHEY, SMNVEV (reference sequence). The length of the CDR3 is 16 residues. V shed 11 bases and J 10 bases; nucleotides not matched to a gene: 20. This chain's CDR3 is CADSYNRGRAVVELFF. The CDR3 DNA is TGTGCCGACAGTTATAATCGCGGGAGGGCCGTGGTGGAGCTGTTTTTT.

The CDR3 bases are TGCGCCAGCAGCCAAGGTTTATTAAGACTAGCGGCGAACACCGGGGAGCTGTTTTTT. It is translated as CASSQGLLRLAANTGELFF. V and J are TRBV4-1 and TRBJ2-2, with 9 nucleotides matching TRBD2. J was trimmed by 0 bases and V by 1 base; bases with no gene match: 9. There are 19 residues in the CDR3. CDR1 MGHRA and CDR2 YSYEKL come from the germline V gene.

The V and J genes are TRBV25-1 and TRBJ2-1; D uncertain. CDR3 length: 11 amino acids. The V gene lost 4 bases and the J gene lost 8 bases, with 6 bases spanning the gap. Germline assignment: CDR1 MGHDK and CDR2 SYGVNS. The CDR3 loop reads CASSVSDEQFF. The CDR3 DNA follows: TGTGCCAGCAGTGTCAGTGATGAGCAGTTCTTC.

This chain links TRBV29-1 with TRBJ1-3; D is unclear. The germline V and J ends were trimmed by 3 bases and 0 bases, with 9 bases remaining between them. From germline, CDR1 is SQVTM and CDR2 ANQGSEA. The CDR3 has 14 residues. The CDR3 region is CSVDGGSSGNTIYF. In DNA form, the CDR3 reads TGCAGCGTTGACGGCGGGAGCTCTGGAAACACCATATATTTT.